This T cell receptor beta chain derives from a study of T cell repertoires in cytomegalovirus infection. General study findings and limits: HLA-C-restricted CMV clonotypes gave the most frequent clonotype in two of eight donors.

A word on this clonotype: No antigen is known for it.

Unmatched junction bases numbered 9, after V lost 4 bases and J lost 2 bases. From germline, CDR1 is SGHRS and CDR2 YFSETQ. CDR3 length: 17 amino acids. TCRdb processed the reads anew with MiXCR; each CDR3 protein has one entry. This sample has approximately 990,000 distinct CDR3 sequences, with 31% found just once. The TCR originated in a human donor in good health (CMV status not recorded). Some clones in this sample may be carry-over from other donors' samples. The V and J genes are TRBV5-1 and TRBJ2-1; TRBD2 agrees at 10 bases. The material was cultured CD8+ T cells from PBMCs, obtained from culture after CMV antigen stimulation. CDR3 sequence: CASSLWDSGGTYNEQFF. CDR3 DNA sequence: TGCGCCAGCAGCCTCTGGGATAGCGGGGGGACCTACAATGAGCAGTTCTTC.